These T cell receptor beta chains were read from a single sample in a study of T cells after yellow fever vaccination. Each CDR3 protein gets one entry after TCRdb re-called the 5' RACE reads with MiXCR. This table holds 200,000 to 250,000 distinct CDR3 sequences, 2.5% to 3.5% found once. The specimen comprised CD4+ T cells sorted from PBMCs, sampled 10 days after the yellow fever booster vaccination. The source is a man between 18 and 29 years old who received the YFV17D yellow fever vaccine. The CDR3 runs from the conserved cysteine through the conserved F or W. D genes are given only for firm matches. A clone size is listed for some rows: how often the clone was seen (once, few, many), or a class if it is expanded.

>.|TRBJ1-2|many|TRBV5-1
CASSYDVANYGYTF
TGCGCCAGCAGCTATGACGTGGCTAACTATGGCTACACCTTC
>.|TRBJ2-1|few|TRBV9
CASSVDGGSSYNEQFF
TGTGCCAGCAGCGTAGACGGTGGGAGCTCCTACAATGAGCAGTTCTTC
>.|TRBJ2-2|.|TRBV4-3
CASSQLGGKNTGELFF
TGCGCCAGCAGCCAGTTAGGAGGGAAGAACACCGGGGAGCTGTTTTTT
>.|TRBJ2-3|many|TRBV20-1
CSARFYDLTDTQYF
TGCAGTGCTAGATTTTACGACCTCACAGATACGCAGTATTTT
>TRBD1|TRBJ1-5|many|TRBV4-2
CASSQGQGNHQPQHF
TGTGCCAGCAGCCAGGGACAGGGGAATCATCAGCCCCAGCATTTT
>.|TRBJ1-4|.|TRBV7-2
CASSLEWSATNEKLFF
TGTGCCAGCAGCTTAGAGTGGAGCGCAACTAATGAAAAACTGTTTTTT
>.|TRBJ2-3|many|TRBV11-3
CASSLVRGSDTQYF
TGTGCCAGCAGCTTAGTTCGGGGCAGTGATACGCAGTATTTT
>.|TRBJ1-2|.|TRBV19
CASSNLQSYTF
TGTGCCAGTAGTAACCTTCAGAGCTACACCTTC
>.|TRBJ2-1|few|TRBV5-4
CASSPAGAVLNEQFF
TGTGCCAGCAGCCCCGCGGGGGCCGTCCTCAATGAGCAGTTCTTC
>.|TRBJ2-2|few|TRBV9
CASSVGIASNTGELFF
TGTGCCAGCAGCGTAGGGATCGCTTCGAACACCGGGGAGCTGTTTTTT
>.|TRBJ2-5|few|TRBV10-3
CAISESRQTQYF
TGTGCCATCAGTGAGTCGAGACAGACCCAGTACTTC
>.|TRBJ1-1|many|TRBV2
CASNWGGMNTEAFF
TGTGCCAGCAATTGGGGGGGGATGAACACTGAAGCTTTCTTT
>.|TRBJ1-4|few|TRBV11-2
CASSRVGSTNEKLFF
TGTGCCAGCAGCCGGGTGGGGTCCACTAATGAAAAACTGTTTTTT
>TRBD1|TRBJ1-6|many|TRBV9
CASSNRGDSPLHF
TGTGCCAGCTCCAACAGGGGCGACTCACCCCTCCACTTT
>TRBD2|TRBJ2-7|many|TRBV5-1
CASRGLAGGSYEQYF
TGCGCCAGCAGGGGACTAGCGGGGGGGAGTTACGAGCAGTACTTC
>.|TRBJ2-1|few|TRBV19
CASKRQTTSYNEQFF
TGTGCCAGTAAGCGGCAGACAACGTCCTACAATGAGCAGTTCTTC
>.|TRBJ2-3|many|TRBV11-1
CASSFGVATQYF
TGTGCCAGCAGCTTCGGTGTGGCAACGCAGTATTTT
>.|TRBJ1-2|few|TRBV29-1
CSVDRGSYGYTF
TGCAGCGTTGACAGGGGAAGCTATGGCTACACCTTC
>TRBD2|TRBJ2-3|few|TRBV12-3/TRBV12-4
CASSLSGGASDTQYF
TGTGCCAGCAGTTTATCCGGGGGGGCCTCGGATACGCAGTATTTT
>TRBD1|TRBJ1-1|many|TRBV7-2
CASSPLGTGVSAFF
TGTGCCAGCAGCCCACTTGGGACAGGGGTTTCAGCTTTCTTT
>TRBD2|TRBJ2-2|few|TRBV9
CASSARRNGLAGGPLNTGELFF
TGTGCCAGCAGCGCCAGAAGAAACGGACTAGCGGGGGGACCCTTGAACACCGGGGAGCTGTTTTTT
>TRBD2|TRBJ2-5|.|TRBV5-1
CASTTTSGQETQYF
TGCGCCAGCACGACGACTAGCGGCCAAGAGACCCAGTACTTC
>.|TRBJ2-5|many|TRBV29-1
CSVDRTVRETQYF
TGCAGCGTTGATCGGACTGTTCGCGAGACCCAGTACTTC
>.|TRBJ2-1|.|TRBV20-1
CSASGLARRIF
TGCAGTGCTAGTGGCCTAGCGAGGAGGATCTTC
>.|TRBJ1-5|few|TRBV7-2
CASNDRINQPQHF
TGTGCCAGCAACGACAGGATTAATCAGCCCCAGCATTTT
>.|TRBJ2-1|many|TRBV7-9
CASSSSLGRSSYNEQFF
TGTGCCAGCAGCTCCTCCTTGGGGCGGAGCTCCTACAATGAGCAGTTCTTC
>.|TRBJ2-1|few|TRBV6-6
CASRPGGDEQFF
TGTGCCAGCAGACCGGGCGGGGATGAGCAGTTCTTC
>TRBD1|TRBJ1-1|.|TRBV13
CASSTDREAGAFF
TGTGCCAGCAGCACCGACAGGGAGGCTGGAGCTTTCTTT
>TRBD1|TRBJ1-6|few|TRBV20-1
CSARGTRDRPNSPLHF
TGCAGTGCTAGAGGGACCCGGGACAGACCCAATTCACCCCTCCACTTT
>.|TRBJ2-5|many|TRBV7-2
CASSSRVETQYF
TGTGCCAGCAGCTCAAGGGTAGAGACCCAGTACTTC
>.|TRBJ2-1|many|TRBV4-1
CASSQEGGARQFF
TGCGCCAGCAGCCAAGAAGGCGGAGCGCGGCAGTTCTTC
>TRBD2|TRBJ2-5|.|TRBV5-4
CASSPARGLAGAGETQYF
TGTGCCAGCAGCCCCGCGAGGGGACTAGCGGGGGCGGGTGAGACCCAGTACTTC
>TRBD2|TRBJ2-5|.|TRBV6-5
CASSPPGLGQETQYF
TGTGCCAGCAGCCCACCGGGACTAGGGCAAGAGACCCAGTACTTC
>.|TRBJ1-5|few|TRBV27
CASSLKPNQPQHF
TGTGCCAGCAGTTTGAAGCCAAATCAGCCCCAGCATTTT
>TRBD1|TRBJ2-2|.|TRBV6-6
CASSGDRAVGELFF
TGTGCCAGCAGCGGGGACAGGGCGGTCGGGGAGCTGTTTTTT
>.|TRBJ2-5|.|TRBV2
CASKQQETQYF
TGTGCCAGCAAACAGCAAGAGACCCAGTACTTC
>.|TRBJ1-2|many|TRBV5-1
CASSLADSYYGYTF
TGCGCCAGCAGCTTGGCCGACAGCTACTATGGCTACACCTTC
>.|TRBJ2-1|many|TRBV10-3
CAIGGAYNEQFF
TGTGCCATCGGCGGGGCTTACAATGAGCAGTTCTTC
>.|TRBJ2-7|.|TRBV5-1
CASSLVTGGLSYEQYF
TGCGCCAGCAGCTTGGTTACAGGAGGCCTCTCCTACGAGCAGTACTTC
>TRBD2|TRBJ2-7|many|TRBV5-1
CASSSGPSGGRYEQYF
TGCGCCAGCAGCTCTGGGCCTAGCGGGGGGCGCTACGAGCAGTACTTC
>TRBD1|TRBJ1-1|many|TRBV12-3/TRBV12-4
CASSFRQGGGEAFF
TGTGCCAGCAGTTTCAGACAGGGAGGGGGAGAAGCTTTCTTT
>TRBD1|TRBJ2-6|.|TRBV5-1
CASSFAQGAPGANVLTF
TGCGCCAGCAGCTTTGCACAGGGGGCGCCGGGGGCCAACGTCCTGACTTTC
>.|TRBJ1-2|few|TRBV4-3
CASSQRGVGRDGYTF
TGCGCCAGCAGCCAACGAGGCGTGGGCAGGGATGGCTACACCTTC
>.|TRBJ2-3|many|TRBV7-2
CASSLVSDTQYF
TGTGCCAGCAGCTTAGTTTCGGATACGCAGTATTTT
>TRBD1|TRBJ1-4|many|TRBV9
CASSRTGTEKLFF
TGTGCCAGCTCTAGGACAGGGACTGAAAAACTGTTTTTT
>.|TRBJ2-7|few|TRBV20-1
CSGVDFSEGSYEQYF
TGCAGTGGGGTTGACTTTTCAGAGGGGTCCTACGAGCAGTACTTC
>TRBD1|TRBJ2-5|few|TRBV27
CASSLLGTGPQETQYF
TGTGCCAGCAGTTTATTGGGGACAGGGCCCCAAGAGACCCAGTACTTC
>.|TRBJ1-2|many|TRBV6-5
CASKSAGLYTF
TGTGCCAGCAAAAGTGCGGGGCTCTACACCTTC
>.|TRBJ2-3|many|TRBV11-1
CASSLNDRLITDTQYF
TGTGCCAGCAGCTTAAATGACAGGCTAATCACAGATACGCAGTATTTT
>TRBD1|TRBJ1-6|many|TRBV6-2/TRBV6-3
CASSRQGWDSPLHF
TGTGCCAGCAGCCGACAGGGGTGGGATTCACCCCTCCACTTT
>.|TRBJ2-5|many|TRBV5-1
CASSSTGFQETQYF
TGCGCCAGCAGCTCAACAGGTTTCCAAGAGACCCAGTACTTC
>TRBD1|TRBJ2-2|few|TRBV20-1
CSVPDRGRPGELFF
TGCAGTGTTCCGGACAGGGGACGTCCCGGGGAGCTGTTTTTT
>.|TRBJ2-3|few|TRBV9
CASSIQDTQYF
TGTGCCAGCAGCATACAAGATACGCAGTATTTT
>TRBD2|TRBJ2-5|many|TRBV4-2
CASSQDPPAGGQETQYF
TGTGCCAGCAGCCAAGATCCTCCAGCGGGGGGCCAAGAGACCCAGTACTTC
>TRBD1|TRBJ1-1|many|TRBV12-3/TRBV12-4
CASSAERTGNLFF
TGTGCCAGCAGTGCCGAAAGGACAGGGAATCTCTTCTTT